This T cell receptor beta chain originates from a study of shared clonotypes between healthy human individuals. Looking at the study overall: Donors had three CD4 naive, three CD4 memory, two CD8 naive and one CD8 memory plate apiece.

Genomic DNA (from each subset) was split evenly across several immunoSEQ plates. The table came from immunoSEQ multiplex PCR; TCRdb's copy has only in-frame clones and leaves some out. The table shows about 2,200,000 clones, with roughly 91% occurring only once. The naive CD8 population came from CD45RO-negative cells selected for CCR7, without terminally differentiated effector memory CD45RA+ cells. Worth noting for this clone: The antigen is undetermined.

Whole-study results and caveats: When naive CD4 clonotypes were compared across a few donors, around 5% were shared. Sequencing depth was a factor that was expected to affect clonotype sharing among donors.

Germline trimming cut 3 bases from V and 5 bases from J; bases unmatched to any gene: 11. This CDR3 region has 18 residues. CDR1 KGHSH and CDR2 LQKENI come from the germline V gene. The TCR sequence derives from a man aged 18 to 35 in good health. Some clones in this sample may be carry-over from other donors' samples. J is TRBJ2-5 and V is TRBV18; 14 bases align to TRBD2. Sequenced input: naive CD8+ T cells from PBMCs. CDR3 in DNA: TGTGCCAGCTCACCTCCGGGACTAGCGGGAGCCTGGCAGGAGACCCAGTACTTC. The encoded protein is CASSPPGLAGAWQETQYF.